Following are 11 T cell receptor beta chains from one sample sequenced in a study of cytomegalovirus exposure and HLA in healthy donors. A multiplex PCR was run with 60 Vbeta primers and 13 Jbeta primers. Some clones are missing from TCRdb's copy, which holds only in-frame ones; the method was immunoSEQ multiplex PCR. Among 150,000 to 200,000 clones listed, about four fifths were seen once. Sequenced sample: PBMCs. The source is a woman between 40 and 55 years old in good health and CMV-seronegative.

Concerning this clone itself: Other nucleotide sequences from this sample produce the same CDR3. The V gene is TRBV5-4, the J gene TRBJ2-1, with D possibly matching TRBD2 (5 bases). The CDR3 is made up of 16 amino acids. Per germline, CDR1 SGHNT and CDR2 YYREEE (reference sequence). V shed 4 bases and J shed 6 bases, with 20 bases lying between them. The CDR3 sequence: CASSSSGKVIGNEQFF. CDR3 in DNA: TGTGCCAGCAGCAGTTCCGGGAAGGTGATTGGCAATGAGCAGTTCTTC.

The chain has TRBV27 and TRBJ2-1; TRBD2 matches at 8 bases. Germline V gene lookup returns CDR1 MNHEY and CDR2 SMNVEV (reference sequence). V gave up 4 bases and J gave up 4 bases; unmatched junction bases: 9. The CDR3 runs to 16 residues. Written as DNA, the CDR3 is TGTGCCAGCAGTTCTCCCGGGACTAGGGGGTACAATGAGCAGTTCTTC. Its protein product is CASSSPGTRGYNEQFF.

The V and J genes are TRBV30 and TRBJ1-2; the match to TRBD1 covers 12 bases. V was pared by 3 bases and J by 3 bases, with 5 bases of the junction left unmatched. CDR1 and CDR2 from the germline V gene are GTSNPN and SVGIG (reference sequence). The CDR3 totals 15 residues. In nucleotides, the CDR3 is TGTGCCTGGAGGAGGGGACAGGGGGCCTACTATGGCTACACCTTC. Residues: CAWRRGQGAYYGYTF.

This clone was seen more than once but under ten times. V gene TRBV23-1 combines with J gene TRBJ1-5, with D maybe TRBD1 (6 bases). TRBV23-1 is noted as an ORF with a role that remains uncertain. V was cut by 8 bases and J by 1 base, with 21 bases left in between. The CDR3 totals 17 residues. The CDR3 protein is CASPQTGGARSNQPQHF. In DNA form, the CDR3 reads TGCGCCAGCCCCCAAACCGGGGGGGCGAGAAGCAATCAGCCCCAGCATTTT.

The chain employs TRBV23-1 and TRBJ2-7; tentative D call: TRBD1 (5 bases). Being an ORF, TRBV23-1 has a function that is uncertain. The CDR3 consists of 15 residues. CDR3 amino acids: CAVTTSGPCFYEQYF. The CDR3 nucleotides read TGCGCTGTAACAACCTCAGGGCCCTGCTTCTACGAGCAGTACTTC.

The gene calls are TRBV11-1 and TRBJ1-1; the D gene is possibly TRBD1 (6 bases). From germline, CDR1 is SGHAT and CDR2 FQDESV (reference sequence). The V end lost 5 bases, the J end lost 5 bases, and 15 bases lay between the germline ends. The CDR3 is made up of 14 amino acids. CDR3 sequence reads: CASSPGVLGTEAFF. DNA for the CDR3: TGTGCCAGCAGCCCAGGGGTTTTAGGGACTGAAGCTTTCTTT.

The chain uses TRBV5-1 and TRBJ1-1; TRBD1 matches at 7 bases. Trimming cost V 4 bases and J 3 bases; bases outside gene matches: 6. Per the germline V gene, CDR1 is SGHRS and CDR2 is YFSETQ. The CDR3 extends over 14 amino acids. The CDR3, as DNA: TGCGCCAGCAGCCCCCTTGACAGGGACACTGAAGCTTTCTTT. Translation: CASSPLDRDTEAFF.

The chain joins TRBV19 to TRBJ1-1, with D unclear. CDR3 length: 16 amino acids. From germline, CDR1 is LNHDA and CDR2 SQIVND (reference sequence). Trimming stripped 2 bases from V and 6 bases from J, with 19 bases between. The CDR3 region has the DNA TGTGCCAGTAGTATACAACTGCATACGACTCTCTCTGAAGCTTTCTTT. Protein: CASSIQLHTTLSEAFF.

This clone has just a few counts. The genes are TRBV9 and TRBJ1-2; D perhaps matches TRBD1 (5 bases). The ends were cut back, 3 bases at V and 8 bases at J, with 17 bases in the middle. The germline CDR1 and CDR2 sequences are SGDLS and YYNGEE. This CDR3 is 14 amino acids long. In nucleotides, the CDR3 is TGTGCCAGCAGCGCTCGGGATCTGGAGGGGGGCTACACCTTC. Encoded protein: CASSARDLEGGYTF.

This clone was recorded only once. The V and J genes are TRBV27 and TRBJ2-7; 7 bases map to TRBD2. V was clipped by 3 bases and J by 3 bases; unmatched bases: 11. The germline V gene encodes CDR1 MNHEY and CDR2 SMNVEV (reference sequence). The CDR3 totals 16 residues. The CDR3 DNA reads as TGTGCCAGCAGTTTCTCTTGGACTAGTTTGATCTACGAGCAGTACTTC. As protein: CASSFSWTSLIYEQYF.

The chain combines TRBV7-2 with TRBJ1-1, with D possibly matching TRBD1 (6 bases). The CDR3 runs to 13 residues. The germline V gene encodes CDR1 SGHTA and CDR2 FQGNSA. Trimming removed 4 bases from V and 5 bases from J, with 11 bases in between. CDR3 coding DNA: TGTGCCAGCAGCTCCAGGGGAGGGACTGAAGCTTTCTTT. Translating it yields CASSSRGGTEAFF. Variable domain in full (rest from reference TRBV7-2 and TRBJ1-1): GAGVSQSPSNKVTEKGKDVELRCDPISGHTALYWYRQSLGQGLEFLIYFQGNSAPDKSGLPSDRFSAERTGGSVSTLTIQRTQQEDSAVYLCASSSRGGTEAFFGQGTRLTVV.